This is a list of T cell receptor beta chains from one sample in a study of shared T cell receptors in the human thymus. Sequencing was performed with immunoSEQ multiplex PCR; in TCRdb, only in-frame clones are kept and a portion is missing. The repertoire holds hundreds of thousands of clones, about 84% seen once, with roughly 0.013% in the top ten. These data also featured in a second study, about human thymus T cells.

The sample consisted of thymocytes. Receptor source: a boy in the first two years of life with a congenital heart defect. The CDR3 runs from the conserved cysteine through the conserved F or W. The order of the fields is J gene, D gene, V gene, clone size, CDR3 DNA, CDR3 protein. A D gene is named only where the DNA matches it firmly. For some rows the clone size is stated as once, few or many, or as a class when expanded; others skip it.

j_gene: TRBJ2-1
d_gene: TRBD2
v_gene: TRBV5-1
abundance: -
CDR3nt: TGCGCCAGCTTTGGAGGGCAGGTTGTGCTAGAGCGGGAGCTCCCTACAGAGAATGAGCAGTTCTTC
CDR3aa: CASFGGQVVLERELPTENEQFF

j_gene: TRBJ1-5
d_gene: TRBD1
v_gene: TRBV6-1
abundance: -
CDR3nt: TGTGCCAGCAGTGGGACAGGGAGCAATCAGCCCCAGCATTTT
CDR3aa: CASSGTGSNQPQHF

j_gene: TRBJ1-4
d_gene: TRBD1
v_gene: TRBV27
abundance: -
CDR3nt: TGTGCCAGCAGGCCCCGGGACAGAAATGAAAAACTGTTTTTT
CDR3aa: CASRPRDRNEKLFF

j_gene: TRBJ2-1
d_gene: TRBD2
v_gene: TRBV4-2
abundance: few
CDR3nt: TGTGCCAGCAGCCAAGATTTAGGGACTAGCGGGAGTTACAATGAGCAGTTCTTC
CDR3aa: CASSQDLGTSGSYNEQFF

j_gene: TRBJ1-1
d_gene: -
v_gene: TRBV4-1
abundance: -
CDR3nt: TGCGCCAGCAGCCAGTCAATAGCTCGGCGGAACACTGAAGCTTTCTTT
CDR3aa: CASSQSIARRNTEAFF

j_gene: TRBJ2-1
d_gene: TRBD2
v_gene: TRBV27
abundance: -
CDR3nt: TGTGCCAGCAGTATAACCGCTCCGACTAGCGGGAGGAGCTCCTACAATGAGCAGTTCTTC
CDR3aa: CASSITAPTSGRSSYNEQFF

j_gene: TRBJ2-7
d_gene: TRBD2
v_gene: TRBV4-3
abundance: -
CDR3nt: TGCGCCAGCAGCCGAGGGAGACGGCGGGAGCCACACTACGAGCAGTACTTC
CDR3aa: CASSRGRRREPHYEQYF

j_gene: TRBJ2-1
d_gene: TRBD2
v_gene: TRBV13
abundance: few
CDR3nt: TGTGCCAGCAGCTTAAAGCAGGCGCGGGAGGGCCGGCACAATGAGCAGTTCTTC
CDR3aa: CASSLKQAREGRHNEQFF

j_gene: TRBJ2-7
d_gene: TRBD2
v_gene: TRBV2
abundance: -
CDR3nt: TGTGCCAGCACGGGACTAGCCCACGAGCAGTACTTC
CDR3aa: CASTGLAHEQYF

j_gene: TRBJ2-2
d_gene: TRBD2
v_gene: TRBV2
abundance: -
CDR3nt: TGTGCCAGCAGTGAAGCCCGGACTAGCGGGGTCACCGGGGAGCTGTTTTTT
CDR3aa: CASSEARTSGVTGELFF

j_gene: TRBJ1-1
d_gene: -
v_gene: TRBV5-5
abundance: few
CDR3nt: TGTGCCAGCAGCTTGGACCCAGCGGGCTGGATTGAAGCTTTCTTT
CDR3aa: CASSLDPAGWIEAFF

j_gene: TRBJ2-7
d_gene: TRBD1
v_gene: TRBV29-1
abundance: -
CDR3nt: TGCAGCGTCGAATCACAGGGGGCACACGAGCAGTACTTC
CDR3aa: CSVESQGAHEQYF

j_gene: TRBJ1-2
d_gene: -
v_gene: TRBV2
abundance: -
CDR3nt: TGTGCCAGCAGAGTCCCTTCAGGGGCACGGGGCTACACCTTC
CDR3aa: CASRVPSGARGYTF

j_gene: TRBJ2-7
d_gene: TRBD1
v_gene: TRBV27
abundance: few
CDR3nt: TGTGCCAGCAGTTTATCGGGGACAGGGAACGAGCAGTACTTC
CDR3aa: CASSLSGTGNEQYF

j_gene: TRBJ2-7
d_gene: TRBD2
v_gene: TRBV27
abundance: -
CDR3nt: TGTGCCAGCAGTTTGGTAGCGGGTACCTCCTACGAGCAGTACTTC
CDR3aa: CASSLVAGTSYEQYF

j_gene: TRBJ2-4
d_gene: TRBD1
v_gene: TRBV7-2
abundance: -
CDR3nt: TGTGCCAGCAGCTCAGACAGGGGAAAAGCCAAAAACATTCAGTACTTC
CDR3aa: CASSSDRGKAKNIQYF

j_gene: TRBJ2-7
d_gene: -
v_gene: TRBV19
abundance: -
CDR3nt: TGTGCCAGTAGTGGACTAGGGGGGTCCGGTCGCTCCTACGAGCAGTACTTC
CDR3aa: CASSGLGGSGRSYEQYF

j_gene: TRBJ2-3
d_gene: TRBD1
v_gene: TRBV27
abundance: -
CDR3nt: TGTGCCAGCACGGACCGGGGACAGTCCACAGATACGCAGTATTTT
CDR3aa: CASTDRGQSTDTQYF

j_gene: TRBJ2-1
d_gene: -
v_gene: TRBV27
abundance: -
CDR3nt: TGTGCCAGCAGTTTGCCGGACAGCGCTTACAATGAGCAGTTCTTC
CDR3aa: CASSLPDSAYNEQFF

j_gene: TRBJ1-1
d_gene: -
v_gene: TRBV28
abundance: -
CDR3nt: TGTGCCAGCAGGTTGGAGGCAGGCCCCTGGAACACTGAAGCTTTCTTT
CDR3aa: CASRLEAGPWNTEAFF

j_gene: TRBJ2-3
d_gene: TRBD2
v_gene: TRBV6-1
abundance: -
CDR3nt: TGTGCCAGCAGTGAACCCCCCTTAGCGGGCACTTCTAGCACAGATACGCAGTATTTT
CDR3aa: CASSEPPLAGTSSTDTQYF

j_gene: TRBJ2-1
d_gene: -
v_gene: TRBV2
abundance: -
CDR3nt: TGTGCCAGCACCGGGTACGATGAGCAGTTCTTC
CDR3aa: CASTGYDEQFF

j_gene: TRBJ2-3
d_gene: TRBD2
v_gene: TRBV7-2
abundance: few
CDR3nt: TGTGCCAGCAGCTTAGCGCGGGGGAGTAGCGGGAGCCCTGGGACAGATACGCAGTATTTT
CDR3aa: CASSLARGSSGSPGTDTQYF

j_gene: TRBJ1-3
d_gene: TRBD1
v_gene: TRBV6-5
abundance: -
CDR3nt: TGTGCCAGCAGTACAGGGGGGGGCGGAAACACCATATATTTT
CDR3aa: CASSTGGGGNTIYF

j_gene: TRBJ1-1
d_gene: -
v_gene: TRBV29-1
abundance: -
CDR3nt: TGCAGCGTTGAAGTTTCGGGCAGGGAATTCACTGAAGCTTTCTTT
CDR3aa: CSVEVSGREFTEAFF

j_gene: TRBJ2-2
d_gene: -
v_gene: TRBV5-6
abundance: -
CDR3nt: TGTGCCAGCAGCTTGGCGGTGGGAGAGAACACCGGGGAGCTGTTTTTT
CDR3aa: CASSLAVGENTGELFF

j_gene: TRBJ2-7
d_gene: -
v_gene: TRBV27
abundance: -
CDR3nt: TGTGCCAGCAGTGAGGGCCGAAACGAGCAGTACTTC
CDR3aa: CASSEGRNEQYF

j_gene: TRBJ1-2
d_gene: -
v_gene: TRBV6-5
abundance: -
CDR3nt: TGTGCCAGCAGTTACTTGATGACAGGAGAGCCCTATGGCTACACCTTC
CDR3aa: CASSYLMTGEPYGYTF

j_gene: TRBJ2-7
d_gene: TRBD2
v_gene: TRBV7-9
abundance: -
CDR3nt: TGTGCCAGCAGCCGTAGCGGGGGGGCCTACGAGCAGTACTTC
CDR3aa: CASSRSGGAYEQYF

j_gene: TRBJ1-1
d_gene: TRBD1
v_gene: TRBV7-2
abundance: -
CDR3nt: TGTGCCAGCAGCGCGGACAGGAGAGACACTGAAGCTTTCTTT
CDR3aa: CASSADRRDTEAFF

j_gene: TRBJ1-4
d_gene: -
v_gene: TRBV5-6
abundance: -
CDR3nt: TGTGCCAGCAGCTTGAGGGGATCGGTTCATGAAAAACTGTTTTTT
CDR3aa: CASSLRGSVHEKLFF

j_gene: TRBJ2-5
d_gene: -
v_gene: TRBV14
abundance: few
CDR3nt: TGTGCCAGCAGCCAAGCCCTAGGAGAGACCCAGTACTTC
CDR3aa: CASSQALGETQYF

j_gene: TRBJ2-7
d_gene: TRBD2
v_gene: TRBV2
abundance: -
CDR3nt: TGTGCCAGCGGCACTAGCGGACGAGGGTCCTACGAGCAGTACTTC
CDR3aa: CASGTSGRGSYEQYF

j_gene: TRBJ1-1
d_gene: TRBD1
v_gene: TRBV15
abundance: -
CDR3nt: TGTGCCACCAGCAGACCCCGGACAGGGGAAAAGAACACTGAAGCTTTCTTT
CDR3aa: CATSRPRTGEKNTEAFF

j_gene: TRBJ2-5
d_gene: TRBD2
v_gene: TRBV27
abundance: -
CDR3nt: TGTGCCAGCAGTCCCTCGACCGGACTAGCAGTAATGGAGACCCAGTACTTC
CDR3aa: CASSPSTGLAVMETQYF

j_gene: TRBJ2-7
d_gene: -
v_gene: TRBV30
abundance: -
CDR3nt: TGTGCCTGGAGTGTACGACCTACAGGGTCCCCCTACGAGCAGTACTTC
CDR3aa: CAWSVRPTGSPYEQYF

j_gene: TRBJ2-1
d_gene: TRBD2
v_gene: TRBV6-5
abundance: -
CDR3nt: TGTGCCAGCAGCTCCGGGACTAGCGGTTGCAATGAGCAGTTCTTC
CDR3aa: CASSSGTSGCNEQFF

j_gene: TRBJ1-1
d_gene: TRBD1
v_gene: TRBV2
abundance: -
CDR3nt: TGTGCCAGCACTAGGGACAGGGCGAACACTGAAGCTTTCTTT
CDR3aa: CASTRDRANTEAFF

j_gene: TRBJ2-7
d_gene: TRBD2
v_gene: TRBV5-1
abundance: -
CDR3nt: TGCGCCAGCAGCTTGGGGAGTCGTCGGACTAGCTACGAGCAGTACTTC
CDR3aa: CASSLGSRRTSYEQYF

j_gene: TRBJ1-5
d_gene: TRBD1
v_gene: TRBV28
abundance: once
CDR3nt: TGTGCCAGCAGTTTATTCGACAGGGTTTGGCAGCCCCAGCATTTT
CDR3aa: CASSLFDRVWQPQHF

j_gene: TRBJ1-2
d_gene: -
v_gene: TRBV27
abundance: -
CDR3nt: TGTGCCAGCAGTTTAGGGGCAGCCTATGGCTACACCTTC
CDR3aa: CASSLGAAYGYTF

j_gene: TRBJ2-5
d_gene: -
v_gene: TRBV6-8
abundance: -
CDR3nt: TGTGCCAGCAGTTACTGGCCTATTGGGGGAGGTCCCGGTGGGACCCAGTACTTC
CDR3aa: CASSYWPIGGGPGGTQYF

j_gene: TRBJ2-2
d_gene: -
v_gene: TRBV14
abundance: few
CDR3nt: TGTGCCAGCAGCCATCCGAAGGGCGGAGGACTGAGGGCCTTTAACACCGGGGAGCTGTTTTTT
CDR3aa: CASSHPKGGGLRAFNTGELFF

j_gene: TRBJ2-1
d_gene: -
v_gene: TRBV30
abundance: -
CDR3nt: TGTGCCTGGAGTTGGGAGGTAATCCGCCAAAATGAGCAGTTCTTC
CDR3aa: CAWSWEVIRQNEQFF

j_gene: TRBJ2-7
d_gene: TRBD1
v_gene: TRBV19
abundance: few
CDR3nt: TGTGCCAGAGAGACAGGGTATGTCGACGAGCAGTACTTC
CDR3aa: CARETGYVDEQYF

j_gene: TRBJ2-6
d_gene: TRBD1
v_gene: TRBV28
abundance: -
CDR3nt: TGTGCCGGCCCGGGACAGATGTCGGCCAACGTCCTGACTTTC
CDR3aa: CAGPGQMSANVLTF

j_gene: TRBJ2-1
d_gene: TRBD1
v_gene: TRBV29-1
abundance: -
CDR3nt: TGCAGCGTTCAGCTCCCCGGGGCGCACAGGGGTGGTGAGCAGTTCTTC
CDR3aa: CSVQLPGAHRGGEQFF

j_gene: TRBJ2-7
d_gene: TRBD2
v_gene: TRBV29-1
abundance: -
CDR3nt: TGCAGCGTGAGACTAGCGGGAGCGGTTACCCACGAGCAGTACTTC
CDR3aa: CSVRLAGAVTHEQYF

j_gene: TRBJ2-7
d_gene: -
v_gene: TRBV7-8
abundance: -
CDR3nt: TGTGCCAGCAGCCTAAGGACAAGCTACGAGCAGTACTTC
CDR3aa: CASSLRTSYEQYF

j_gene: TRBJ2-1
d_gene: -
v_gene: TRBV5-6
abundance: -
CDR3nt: TGTGCCAGCAGCCGCAGACAGTCTAGCTCCTACAATGAGCAGTTCTTC
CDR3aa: CASSRRQSSSYNEQFF

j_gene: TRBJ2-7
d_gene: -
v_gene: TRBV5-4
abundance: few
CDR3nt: TGTGCCAGCAGCCCAGATGGGCTGAGGGCTCGGGAGCAGTACTTC
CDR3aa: CASSPDGLRAREQYF

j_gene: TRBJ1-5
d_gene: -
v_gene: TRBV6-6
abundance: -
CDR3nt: TGTGCTAGCAGTTACTCGAATGCCGGGGGGAATCAGCCCCAGCATTTT
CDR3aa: CASSYSNAGGNQPQHF